These 27 T cell receptor beta chains came from one sample sequenced in a study of cytomegalovirus exposure and HLA in healthy donors (dated by TCRdb to about 2017). Libraries were prepared through the immunoSEQ multiplex PCR assay. The multiplex PCR relied on a mix of 60 forward primers for TCR Vbeta segments and 13 reverse primers for TCR Jbeta segments. TCRdb re-hosts the immuneACCESS table, in-frame sequences only. Its copies lack some clones; in the studies checked, an unresolved V gene accounts for under half of them, and the cause for the rest is not known. This sample is represented by roughly 140,000 clones; approximately 80% of them were singletons. The ten largest clones take up 6.2% of the sample. The sequenced material came from PBMCs. The receptors come from a woman aged 40 to 49 in good health and CMV-seropositive.

This chain uses TRBV5-1 with TRBJ1-1; D may be TRBD1 (6 bases). V was shortened by 1 base and J by 2 bases, with 12 bases between the two germline ends. CDR1 is SGHRS, CDR2 YFSETQ, per germline. The CDR3 is made up of 15 amino acids. The CDR3, as DNA: TGCGCCAGCAGCTTGACAGGGTTTGGAAACACTGAAGCTTTCTTT. Translation: CASSLTGFGNTEAFF.

The rearrangement joins TRBV6-5 to TRBJ2-5; D is possibly TRBD1 (6 bases). CDR1 is MNHEY, CDR2 SVGAGI, per germline. The CDR3 is made up of 13 amino acids. The V and J ends lost 6 bases and 2 bases respectively, with 10 bases between them. The CDR3 spells CASRRTAQETQYF. The CDR3 bases are TGTGCCAGCAGACGGACAGCGCAAGAGACCCAGTACTTC.

This clone was detected only a few times. V is TRBV7-3 and J is TRBJ2-1; TRBD2 matches 8 bases. This CDR3 region has 17 residues. The V gene's germline CDR1 is SGHTA and CDR2 FQGTGA. J lost 5 bases, V lost 0 bases, and 9 bases had no gene match. The DNA of the CDR3 is TGTGCCAGCAGCTTAACGGGGAATGCGGGAGGCAACAATGAGCAGTTCTTC. Its translation: CASSLTGNAGGNNEQFF.

This chain connects TRBV27 to TRBJ2-7; TRBD1 agrees at 11 bases. This CDR3 has 15 amino acids. Germline V CDR1 and CDR2: MNHEY, SMNVEV (reference sequence). J gave up 3 bases and V 7 bases, and 8 bases lay outside the gene matches. In DNA, the CDR3 is TGTGCCAGCAAATTATCCGGGACAGGGGGCTACGAGCAGTACTTC. Encoded protein: CASKLSGTGGYEQYF.

This chain joins TRBV2 and TRBJ2-7, with D tentatively TRBD2 (5 bases). From germline, CDR1 is SNHLY and CDR2 FYNNEI. With 5 bases removed from V and 6 bases from J, the gap between germline ends came to 14 bases. The CDR3 runs to 13 residues. The CDR3 DNA sequence: TGTGCCAGCAGTCCTCAACTAGAAGCCGAGCAGTACTTC. It encodes CASSPQLEAEQYF.

V gene TRBV9 combines with J gene TRBJ2-3; 10 bases match TRBD2. With V trimmed by 4 bases and J by 2 bases, 4 bases remained unmatched. CDR1 SGDLS and CDR2 YYNGEE come from the germline V gene. The CDR3 contains 15 residues. The chain's CDR3 is CASSLGLAVTDTQYF. CDR3 DNA sequence: TGTGCCAGCAGCCTTGGACTAGCGGTCACAGATACGCAGTATTTT.

This clone was picked up a small number of times. The chain couples TRBV6-5 to TRBJ2-5; TRBD1 matches 7 bases. Looked up from germline, CDR1 is MNHEY and CDR2 is SVGAGI. This CDR3 has 12 residues. V was pared by 5 bases and J by 13 bases, with 10 bases of the junction left unmatched. The CDR3 sequence is CASSHPQGKAYF. CDR3 nucleotide sequence: TGTGCCAGCAGTCACCCACAGGGGAAGGCGTACTTC.

The chain links TRBV5-1 to TRBJ2-7, with 11 bases fitting TRBD2. Trimming took 3 bases from V and 3 from J; bases not matched to a gene: 5. Per germline, CDR1 SGHRS and CDR2 YFSETQ. CDR3 length: 15 amino acids. This CDR3 is CASSYASGRRYEQYF. CDR3 nucleotide sequence: TGCGCCAGCAGCTACGCTAGCGGGAGGCGCTACGAGCAGTACTTC.

The chain has TRBV21-1 and TRBJ1-4. TRBV21-1 represents a pseudogene. The CDR3 has 16 residues. CDR3 amino acids: CASSTPGRATNEKLFF. In DNA form, the CDR3 reads TGTGCCAGCAGCACCCCCGGTCGAGCTACTAATGAAAAACTGTTTTTT.

The rearrangement uses TRBV29-1 and TRBJ2-1; the D gene is possibly TRBD2 (5 bases). This CDR3 is 13 amino acids long. Trimming removed 6 bases at V and 6 bases at J, with 15 bases between. Germline CDR1 is SQVTM and CDR2 is ANQGSEA. The CDR3 loop reads CSVSSDWFNEQFF. The CDR3 DNA follows: TGCAGCGTATCCTCGGACTGGTTCAATGAGCAGTTCTTC.

This clone showed up just a few times. The chain carries TRBV27 and TRBJ2-5; TRBD2 is a possible D gene (5 bases). Trimming stripped 9 bases from V and 5 bases from J, with 22 bases between. This CDR3 contains 15 residues. CDR1 MNHEY and CDR2 SMNVEV come from the germline V gene (reference sequence). CDR3 sequence: CASAPSWLAGETQYF. CDR3 nucleotides: TGTGCCAGTGCCCCTAGTTGGCTAGCCGGGGAGACCCAGTACTTC.

This clone was seen a handful of times. The V and J genes are TRBV7-9 and TRBJ1-1; a weak D match, TRBD1 (6 bases). Germline V gene data show CDR1 as SEHNR and CDR2 as FQNEAQ (reference sequence). The CDR3 consists of 15 residues. The ends were cut back, 1 base at V and 0 bases at J, with 9 bases in the middle. CDR3 sequence: CASSLVSGVNTEAFF. Written as DNA, the CDR3 is TGTGCCAGCAGCTTAGTTTCAGGGGTGAACACTGAAGCTTTCTTT.

The chain is built from TRBV18 and TRBJ1-1; D is possibly TRBD1 (5 bases). Germline assignment: CDR1 KGHSH and CDR2 LQKENI. V was clipped by 2 bases and J by 0 bases, with 10 bases between them. The CDR3 consists of 15 residues. As DNA, the CDR3 is TGTGCCAGCTCACCATCACAGGAGTTGAACACTGAAGCTTTCTTT. Encoded protein: CASSPSQELNTEAFF.

The table lists this clone with a count of one. The J gene is TRBJ2-7, the V gene TRBV6-1; D is perhaps TRBD1 (6 bases). Per germline, CDR1 MNHNS and CDR2 SASEGT. The CDR3 loop spans 14 amino acids. V was clipped by 10 bases and J by 0 bases, with 16 bases between them. For the CDR3, the DNA is TGTGCCACCTCCTGGGGGCCCGACTCCTACGAGCAGTACTTC. Translation: CATSWGPDSYEQYF.

In its sample, this clone is medium-sized. The rearrangement links TRBV13 to TRBJ2-1; possible D gene TRBD2, 6 bases. Germline loops: CDR1 PRHDT, CDR2 FYEKMQ (reference sequence). The CDR3 sequence is 15 residues long. V was cut by 5 bases and J by 4 bases, with 15 bases left in between. CDR3 nucleotides: TGTGCCAGCAGCCCCCCTTGGGACTCTTACAATGAGCAGTTCTTC. As protein: CASSPPWDSYNEQFF.

The chain joins TRBV5-1 to TRBJ2-5; 12 positions match TRBD1. After removal of 4 bases from V and 3 bases from J, the junction contained 7 bases not matched to a gene. This CDR3 comprises 16 residues. CDR1 and CDR2 (germline): SGHRS, YFSETQ. The CDR3 reads CASSITGTGGEETQYF. CDR3 sequence (DNA): TGCGCCAGCAGCATTACCGGGACAGGGGGCGAAGAGACCCAGTACTTC.

The V gene is TRBV6-5, the J gene TRBJ1-5; the D gene is possibly TRBD1 (6 bases). The CDR3 totals 15 residues. Germline CDR1 MNHEY, CDR2 SVGAGI. The germline V and J ends were trimmed by 7 bases and 0 bases, with 13 bases remaining between them. The CDR3 nucleotides read TGTGCCAGCAAAAACAGGGAATATAGCAATCAGCCCCAGCATTTT. Its translation: CASKNREYSNQPQHF.

The gene calls are TRBV9 and TRBJ1-6; 7 bases are a match to TRBD1. Unmatched junction bases numbered 3, after V lost 0 bases and J lost 6 bases. Germline assignment: CDR1 SGDLS and CDR2 YYNGEE. The CDR3 covers 15 residues. The CDR3 nucleotides are TGTGCCAGCAGCGTAGGGGGGACAGTTAATTCACCCCTCCACTTT. Its translation is CASSVGGTVNSPLHF. The variable domain in full, with the rest retrieved from reference TRBV9 and TRBJ1-6, is DSGVTQTPKHLITATGQRVTLRCSPRSGDLSVYWYQQSLDQGLQFLIQYYNGEERAKGNILERFSAQQFPDLHSELNLSSLELGDSALYFCASSVGGTVNSPLHFGNGTRLTVT.

The gene calls are TRBV18 and TRBJ2-7, with D tentatively TRBD1 (6 bases). V lost 3 bases, J lost 4 bases, and 13 bases lay in between. The CDR3 is 14 amino acids. Looked up from germline, CDR1 is KGHSH and CDR2 is LQKENI. CDR3: CASSPNQGFYEQYF. The CDR3 DNA sequence: TGTGCCAGCTCACCGAACCAGGGGTTTTACGAGCAGTACTTC.

This clone was seen once. V is TRBV6-6 and J is TRBJ2-1, with D unresolved. Germline lookup yields CDR1 MNHNY and CDR2 SVGAGI (reference sequence). The germline V and J ends were trimmed by 11 bases and 2 bases, with 10 bases remaining between them. The CDR3 loop spans 12 amino acids. Written as DNA, the CDR3 is TGTGCCGCGTCGCCCACCTACAATGAGCAGTTCTTC. Its protein is CAASPTYNEQFF.

This clone was seen a handful of times. The J gene is TRBJ1-5, the V gene TRBV6-6, with D possibly being TRBD1 (5 bases). This CDR3 has 14 residues. V lost 4 bases and J lost 4, with 11 bases in between. Germline lookup yields CDR1 MNHNY and CDR2 SVGAGI (reference sequence). CDR3 DNA: TGTGCCAGCAGTTTCCAGGGATTTAATCAGCCCCAGCATTTT. As protein: CASSFQGFNQPQHF.

This sequence joins TRBV15 and TRBJ1-4; no reliable D call. Germline V gene sequence: CDR1 LNHNV, CDR2 YYDKDF (reference sequence). V was pared by 9 bases and J by 8 bases, with 22 bases between. The CDR3 spans 15 residues. CDR3 region: CATSKVDEGIEKLFF. The CDR3 DNA sequence: TGTGCCACGTCCAAGGTGGACGAGGGAATCGAAAAACTGTTTTTT.

This clone was seen only once. This chain connects TRBV5-5 to TRBJ2-7, with D maybe TRBD1 (5 bases). The germline gives CDR1 SGHKS, CDR2 YYEKEE (reference sequence). The CDR3 sequence is 13 residues long. Trimming pared 5 bases from V and 1 base from J, leaving 10 bases between. This chain's CDR3 is CASSNRQSYEQYF. The CDR3 DNA follows: TGTGCCAGCAGTAACAGGCAATCCTACGAGCAGTACTTC. Full variable domain (missing parts from reference TRBV5-5 and TRBJ2-7): DAGVTQSPTHLIKTRGQQVTLRCSPISGHKSVSWYQQVLGQGPQFIFQYYEKEERGRGNFPDRFSARQFPNYSSELNVNALLLGDSALYLCASSNRQSYEQYFGPGTRLTVT.

In this sample, this clone turned up a few times. V is TRBV4-1 and J is TRBJ1-4; 9 bases line up with TRBD1. CDR3 size: 17 residues. V trimming: 3 bases; J trimming: 7 bases; junction bases outside the gene matches: 12. The V gene's germline CDR1 is MGHRA and CDR2 YSYEKL. The CDR3 loop reads CASSHPVRGQGGEKLFF. In DNA, the CDR3 is TGCGCCAGCAGCCACCCTGTTCGGGGACAGGGTGGTGAAAAACTGTTTTTT.

The V call is TRBV7-2, the J call TRBJ2-5; D might be TRBD2 (5 bases). CDR3 length equals 15 residues. Germline CDR1 is SGHTA and CDR2 is FQGNSA. Trimming removed 5 bases at V and 4 bases at J, with 17 bases between. The CDR3 here is CASSPFGGVRETQYF. Here the CDR3 DNA reads TGTGCCAGCAGCCCCTTTGGAGGTGTACGAGAGACCCAGTACTTC.

The rearrangement joins TRBV5-4 to TRBJ2-5; D possibly corresponds to TRBD1 (6 bases). CDR1 and CDR2 (germline): SGHNT, YYREEE (reference sequence). The CDR3 contains 13 residues. The V end was cut by 2 bases, the J end by 5 bases, with 10 bases between. In DNA, the CDR3 is TGTGCCAGCAGCTTAGGGGGTTGGGAGACCCAGTACTTC. This translates into CASSLGGWETQYF.

The V and J genes are TRBV7-9 and TRBJ1-1, with TRBD1 identical over 7 bases. Trimming at V came to 5 bases and at J to 4 bases, leaving 7 bases not matched to a gene. This CDR3 contains 14 residues. Per the germline V gene, CDR1 is SEHNR and CDR2 is FQNEAQ (reference sequence). CDR3: CASSPWQGGTEAFF. The DNA for the CDR3 is TGTGCCAGCAGCCCTTGGCAGGGGGGCACTGAAGCTTTCTTT.